Listed below are T cell receptor beta chains from one sample, sequenced in a study of cytomegalovirus exposure and HLA in healthy donors. TCRdb's table, derived via immunoSEQ multiplex PCR, lists solely in-frame clones and lacks some. The table records some 150,000 clones, about two thirds of them present only once. Sequencing was carried out using PBMCs. The receptors shown here come from a man aged 45-65 years in good health and CMV-seropositive. CDR3s leave out the opening cysteine and the closing phenylalanine or tryptophan.

J gene | V gene | CDR3 protein
TRBJ1-4 | TRBV5-1 | ASSLGQGNLANEKLF
TRBJ1-2 | TRBV4-3 | ASSQDLKQGSYT
TRBJ1-5 | TRBV11-2 | ASSIGLDSNQPQH
TRBJ1-1 | TRBV6-5 | ASSYGTAMNTEAF
TRBJ2-5 | TRBV6-5 | AIPGLEETQY
TRBJ1-5 | TRBV5-1 | ASSLDGSGFQPQH
TRBJ1-3 | TRBV5-1 | ASSYGQGRNTIY
TRBJ2-4 | TRBV29-1 | SVGDRVVGKNIQY
TRBJ2-5 | TRBV6-6 | ASIPTGGVQTQY
TRBJ2-7 | TRBV6-5 | ASSYSLAYSSYEQY
TRBJ1-5 | TRBV18 | ASSPNRDSQPQH
TRBJ1-1 | TRBV19 | ASSIAASGIQGTEAF
TRBJ1-4 | TRBV10-1 | ASSPGPEAEKLF
TRBJ1-1 | TRBV9 | ASSGRPGHQLMGTEAF
TRBJ1-1 | TRBV29-1 | SVPESQGAF
TRBJ2-2 | TRBV5-4 | ASSGWAGGRASGELF
TRBJ1-5 | TRBV10-2 | ASSDPSSNQPQH
TRBJ1-6 | TRBV7-9 | ASSSLDSPLH
TRBJ2-4 | TRBV6-1 | ATLIQRRIADIQY
TRBJ1-1 | TRBV27 | ASSLSSGLNTEAF
TRBJ2-7 | TRBV4-2 | ASSLGQGSYEQY
TRBJ2-3 | TRBV19 | ASNLAGSTDTQY
TRBJ2-1 | TRBV4-1 | ASSSSGTSALTGQF
TRBJ2-1 | TRBV4-3 | ASSQDTFYYNEQF
TRBJ2-7 | TRBV4-1 | ASSQGVAGASGYEQY
TRBJ2-5 | TRBV5-1 | ASRGQFEETQY
TRBJ2-7 | TRBV19 | ATATGAYEQY
TRBJ1-2 | TRBV19 | ASRTTGGSYGYT
TRBJ2-2 | TRBV9 | ASSALAGGRTGELF
TRBJ2-1 | TRBV11-3 | ASSSPLGTNYNEQF
TRBJ1-3 | TRBV6-1 | ASIYSGNTIY
TRBJ2-3 | TRBV5-1 | ASSFSGTLDTQY
TRBJ1-2 | TRBV2 | ASSEGGFNGYT
TRBJ2-1 | TRBV7-6 | ASSFGTGDEQF
TRBJ2-1 | TRBV11-3 | ASSSSAGLAGEGEQF